What follows are 32 T cell receptor beta chains derived from one specimen sequenced in a study of early T cells in non-severe SARS-CoV-2 infection. In TCRdb, the 5' RACE reads were re-called with MiXCR into one record per CDR3 protein. The table shows fewer than 60,000 distinct CDR3 sequences, with 9.3% occurring only once. The specimen was whole blood. These receptors were obtained from an adult who was a healthcare worker with PCR-confirmed SARS-CoV-2 infection or an uninfected control (not recorded which).

The chain recombines TRBV4-2 with TRBJ2-7; tentatively, D is TRBD2 (7 bases). V dropped 4 bases and J dropped 1 base, with 17 bases sitting between them. Germline V gene data show CDR1 as LGHNA and CDR2 as YNFKEQ. This CDR3 contains 16 residues. CDR3 protein: CASSLKKGGMSYEQYF. The CDR3 DNA sequence: TGTGCCAGCAGCCTCAAGAAGGGGGGGATGTCCTACGAGCAGTACTTC.

The table lists this clonotype with many counts. The chain has TRBV2 and TRBJ1-5, with a tentative D call TRBD1 (5 bases). The CDR3 loop spans 14 amino acids. The V gene's germline CDR1 is SNHLY and CDR2 FYNNEI. V lost 3 bases and J 7 bases, leaving 13 bases between the germline ends. The CDR3 region is CASSDTGGRQPQHF. The CDR3 nucleotides are TGTGCCAGCAGTGATACGGGGGGAAGACAGCCCCAGCATTTT.

The rearrangement links TRBV7-9 to TRBJ2-1, with 9 positions matching TRBD2. Looked up from germline, CDR1 is SEHNR and CDR2 is FQNEAQ (reference sequence). V dropped 1 base and J dropped 9; count of bases not matched to a gene: 10. The CDR3 is 16 amino acids. The CDR3 loop reads CASSLDLAGKFVEQFF. The CDR3 DNA is TGTGCCAGCAGCTTAGACCTAGCGGGAAAGTTCGTTGAGCAGTTCTTC.

This clonotype was detected only a few times. The V gene is TRBV7-9, the J gene TRBJ2-1, with 10 bases fitting TRBD2. Germline V gene data show CDR1 as SEHNR and CDR2 as FQNEAQ (reference sequence). With 5 bases clipped from V and 7 bases from J, the junction kept 8 bases outside the gene matches. The CDR3 covers 15 residues. The CDR3 coding sequence is TGTGCCAGCAGCCGAACTAGCGGGATTAAAAATGAGCAGTTCTTC. Residues: CASSRTSGIKNEQFF.

J is TRBJ2-3 and V is TRBV2, with D tentatively TRBD2 (6 bases). The germline V gene encodes CDR1 SNHLY and CDR2 FYNNEI. The CDR3 is 15 amino acids. The V and J ends lost 4 bases and 6 bases respectively, with 17 bases between them. The CDR3 bases are TGTGCCAGCAGTGCCCTCGCTGGACTAAAGGATACGCAGTATTTT. This encodes CASSALAGLKDTQYF.

This clonotype came up many times. The chain carries TRBV6-2 or TRBV6-3 and TRBJ2-7, with 12 bases matching TRBD2. CDR1 is MNHEY, CDR2 SVGEGT, per germline. The CDR3 contains 15 residues. The J segment lost 2 bases and the V segment lost 6 bases, leaving 5 bases of the junction unmatched. The CDR3 DNA reads TGTGCCAGCAGCGCTACTAGCGGGAGGCCCTACGAGCAGTACTTC. It encodes CASSATSGRPYEQYF.

This clonotype was observed a handful of times. The rearrangement joins TRBV6-5 to TRBJ1-1; D is ambiguous. The germline CDR1 and CDR2 sequences are MNHEY and SVGAGI. The CDR3 contains 14 residues. The ends were cut back, 0 bases at V and 4 bases at J, with 9 bases in the middle. The CDR3 DNA is TGTGCCAGCAGTTACTCGGAGGGAGGCACTGAAGCTTTCTTT. This sequence encodes CASSYSEGGTEAFF.

This chain uses TRBV6-1 with TRBJ2-7; TRBD2 aligns across 7 bases. Trimming removed 7 bases from V and 2 bases from J; junction bases left unmatched: 11. The germline V gene has CDR1 MNHNS and CDR2 SASEGT. The CDR3 loop spans 15 amino acids. In DNA, the CDR3 is TGTGCCAGCACCCCGCGTGGGGGGGTCCCCTACGAGCAGTACTTC. The encoded protein is CASTPRGGVPYEQYF.

This clonotype was counted ten times or more. The chain couples TRBV9 to TRBJ2-2; D is undetermined. Trimming pared 1 base from V and 0 bases from J, leaving 4 bases between. This CDR3 has 14 residues. CDR1 and CDR2 (germline): SGDLS, YYNGEE. CDR3 sequence: CASSVSANTGELFF. The DNA for the CDR3 is TGTGCCAGCAGCGTATCAGCGAACACCGGGGAGCTGTTTTTT.

The chain couples TRBV13 to TRBJ2-3, with no clear D. The CDR3 runs 13 residues. Trimming pared 5 bases from V and 0 bases from J, leaving 6 bases between. The germline V gene encodes CDR1 PRHDT and CDR2 FYEKMQ (reference sequence). The CDR3 nucleotides are TGTGCCAGCAGCCATAATAGCACAGATACGCAGTATTTT. Its protein product is CASSHNSTDTQYF.

This clonotype was found a few times. This rearrangement joins TRBV20-1 to TRBJ2-3, with 10 bases aligning to TRBD2. Germline loops: CDR1 DFQATT, CDR2 SNEGSKA (reference sequence). The CDR3 length is 16 residues. V lost 6 bases to trimming and J lost 2 bases; unmatched junction nucleotides: 11. The CDR3 protein is CSATSGTEWDTDTQYF. Written as DNA, the CDR3 is TGCAGTGCAACTAGCGGGACGGAGTGGGACACAGATACGCAGTATTTT.

A note on this clonotype: One end of the junction fails to match germline, which may point to a read error. The chain links TRBV28 to TRBJ2-1; TRBD1 aligns across 7 bases. The CDR3 spans 13 residues. Germline lookup yields CDR1 MDHEN and CDR2 SYDVKM. The CDR3 spells CTSTQTGYGEQFF. CDR3 nucleotides: TGTACCAGCACCCAGACAGGGTACGGTGAGCAGTTCTTC.

V and J are TRBV7-9 and TRBJ2-6; D is undetermined. Germline-derived CDR1 and CDR2 are SEHNR and FQNEAQ (reference sequence). Trimming stripped 3 bases from V and 0 bases from J, with 6 bases between. The CDR3 runs 15 residues. CDR3 in amino acids: CASSLGISGANVLTF. In DNA form, the CDR3 reads TGTGCCAGCAGCTTGGGGATCTCTGGGGCCAACGTCCTGACTTTC.

The J gene is TRBJ1-1, the V gene TRBV25-1; D is ambiguous. Germline V gene lookup returns CDR1 MGHDK and CDR2 SYGVNS. Trimming pared 8 bases from V and 1 base from J, leaving 11 bases between. The CDR3 length is 13 residues. CDR3: CASGLWGNTEAFF. The CDR3 coding sequence is TGTGCCAGCGGACTATGGGGGAACACTGAAGCTTTCTTT.

There are many counts of this clonotype. The J gene is TRBJ1-6, the V gene TRBV20-1; D call uncertain. The CDR3 sequence is 14 residues long. Germline V gene data show CDR1 as DFQATT and CDR2 as SNEGSKA (reference sequence). Trimming pared 1 base from V and 1 base from J, leaving 5 bases between. CDR3 protein: CSARVRSYNSPLHF. Here the CDR3 DNA reads TGCAGTGCTAGAGTTCGGTCCTATAATTCACCCCTCCACTTT.

J is TRBJ2-1 and V is TRBV14; D uncertain. The CDR3 spans 13 residues. Trimming shortened V by 5 bases and J by 4 bases, and 9 bases separated the two germline ends. Germline V gene data show CDR1 as SGHDN and CDR2 as FVKESK. CDR3 residues: CASSNWEYNEQFF. CDR3 sequence (DNA): TGTGCCAGCAGCAACTGGGAATACAATGAGCAGTTCTTC.

This clonotype was seen once. V gene TRBV2 combines with J gene TRBJ2-1, with D possibly matching TRBD2 (6 bases). CDR1 and CDR2 (germline): SNHLY, FYNNEI. V lost 8 bases and J 9 bases, leaving 23 bases between the germline ends. The CDR3 runs 15 residues. CDR3 amino acids: CASQLGGAPDGEQFF. The DNA of the CDR3 is TGTGCCAGCCAGCTTGGAGGGGCCCCAGACGGTGAGCAGTTCTTC.

As to this clonotype: A much more abundant neighbour one base away suggests this may be a read error. The chain employs TRBV12-3 or TRBV12-4 and TRBJ1-5, with D tentatively TRBD1 (6 bases). The length of the CDR3 is 12 residues. With 5 bases removed from V and 9 bases from J, the gap between germline ends came to 11 bases. The CDR3 DNA sequence: TGTGCCAGCAGTCGCGGGGGGCGGCCCCAGCATTTT. Its protein product is CASSRGGRPQHF.

This clonotype was detected ten times or more. The genes are TRBV7-8 and TRBJ2-4; tentatively, D is TRBD1 (6 bases). Germline values: CDR1 SGHVS, CDR2 FQNEAQ. This CDR3 region has 14 residues. V was clipped by 0 bases and J by 8 bases, with 11 bases between them. The CDR3 nucleotides are TGTGCCAGCAGCTTAGCGGGGGCCGGGGACATTCAGTACTTC. It is translated as CASSLAGAGDIQYF.

Only a few counts were recorded for this clonotype. This chain links TRBV20-1 with TRBJ1-1; 10 bases agree with TRBD1. The CDR3 covers 12 residues. Germline V gene lookup returns CDR1 DFQATT and CDR2 SNEGSKA (reference sequence). With 5 bases clipped from V and 5 bases from J, the junction kept 2 bases outside the gene matches. CDR3: CSAQDRGTEAFF. The CDR3 DNA follows: TGCAGTGCTCAGGACAGGGGGACTGAAGCTTTCTTT.

In its sample, this clonotype was seen many times. The chain recombines TRBV7-2 with TRBJ2-5, with no clear D. With 7 bases removed from V and 3 bases from J, the gap between germline ends came to 12 bases. This CDR3 region has 13 residues. Looked up from germline, CDR1 is SGHTA and CDR2 is FQGNSA. The CDR3 DNA reads TGTGCCAGCAATAGGTTTATCGAAGAGACCCAGTACTTC. This gives the protein CASNRFIEETQYF.

The chain combines TRBV4-2 with TRBJ1-1; the D gene is possibly TRBD1 (5 bases). Trimming shortened V by 1 base and J by 4 bases, and 13 bases separated the two germline ends. The germline CDR1 and CDR2 sequences are LGHNA and YNFKEQ. This CDR3 contains 15 residues. CDR3 DNA sequence: TGTGCCAGCAGCCAAGTTGGGGGTTATGGCACTGAAGCTTTCTTT. This sequence encodes CASSQVGGYGTEAFF.

This clonotype was seen repeatedly, ten times or more. The chain employs TRBV5-1 and TRBJ2-1, with D possibly being TRBD2 (6 bases). V dropped 4 bases and J dropped 7 bases, with 15 bases sitting between them. The CDR3 is made up of 14 amino acids. CDR1 is SGHRS and CDR2 is YFSETQ in the germline V gene. Here the CDR3 reads CASSVATRGNEQFF. CDR3 nucleotides: TGCGCCAGCAGCGTTGCGACCCGGGGGAATGAGCAGTTCTTC.

This clonotype was detected only once. The gene calls are TRBV6-5 and TRBJ1-4; possible D gene TRBD1, 5 bases. Germline assignment: CDR1 MNHEY and CDR2 SVGAGI. V was shortened by 5 bases and J by 5 bases, with 12 bases between the two germline ends. The CDR3 extends over 14 amino acids. DNA of the CDR3: TGTGCCAGCAGTGCCGGGACCCCGAATGAAAAACTGTTTTTT. Protein product: CASSAGTPNEKLFF.

The chain employs TRBV7-9 and TRBJ2-5; no definite D call. CDR3 length: 12 amino acids. V lost 3 bases, J lost 4 bases, and 6 bases lay in between. Germline V gene data show CDR1 as SEHNR and CDR2 as FQNEAQ (reference sequence). The CDR3 nucleotides read TGTGCCAGCAGCTTTACGGTAGAGACCCAGTACTTC. It translates to CASSFTVETQYF. Variable domain in full (rest from reference TRBV7-9 and TRBJ2-5): DTGVSQNPRHKITKRGQNVTFRCDPISEHNRLYWYRQTLGQGPEFLTYFQNEAQLEKSRLLSDRFSAERPKGSFSTLEIQRTEQGDSAMYLCASSFTVETQYFGPGTRLLVL.

A single count supports this clonotype. V is TRBV30 and J is TRBJ2-7; a weak D match, TRBD2 (5 bases). CDR1 is GTSNPN, CDR2 SVGIG, per germline (reference sequence). Trimming left V 7 bases short and J 0 bases short, with 13 bases between. The CDR3 runs to 13 residues. CDR3 amino acids: CASRDADSYEQYF. CDR3 bases: TGTGCCTCCCGGGATGCGGACTCCTACGAGCAGTACTTC.

In this sample, this clonotype turned up many times. The rearrangement uses TRBV7-2 and TRBJ1-1, with 7 bases identical to TRBD1. The CDR3 length is 17 residues. The V and J ends lost 5 bases and 5 bases, in that order; junction bases with no gene match: 17. Germline V lookup: CDR1 SGHTA, CDR2 FQGNSA. CDR3 protein: CASSPRGVAPWGTEAFF. For the CDR3, the DNA is TGTGCCAGCAGCCCCAGGGGGGTAGCCCCTTGGGGGACTGAAGCTTTCTTT. Together with reference TRBV7-2 and TRBJ1-1, the CDR3 gives the full variable domain: GAGVSQSPSNKVTEKGKDVELRCDPISGHTALYWYRQSLGQGLEFLIYFQGNSAPDKSGLPSDRFSAERTGGSVSTLTIQRTQQEDSAVYLCASSPRGVAPWGTEAFFGQGTRLTVV.

This clonotype has more than one count but fewer than ten. The chain uses TRBV28 and TRBJ2-3, with no clear D. V was shortened by 6 bases and J by 3 bases, with 4 bases between the two germline ends. The V gene's germline CDR1 is MDHEN and CDR2 SYDVKM. The CDR3 has 11 residues. The CDR3 reads CASRGTDTQYF. CDR3 DNA: TGTGCCAGCAGGGGGACAGATACGCAGTATTTT.

This clonotype was seen only a few times. The chain has TRBV7-2 and TRBJ2-5; tentative D call: TRBD2 (6 bases). The V gene lost 1 base and the J gene lost 5 bases, with 11 bases spanning the gap. CDR1 SGHTA and CDR2 FQGNSA come from the germline V gene. There are 14 residues in the CDR3. The chain's CDR3 is CASSLGGVLETQYF. The CDR3 bases are TGTGCCAGCAGCTTAGGGGGGGTACTGGAGACCCAGTACTTC.

This clonotype came up a few times. V is TRBV19 and J is TRBJ2-1, with 7 bases matching TRBD2. The CDR3 is made up of 11 amino acids. The trim removed 7 bases at V and 10 bases at J, leaving 4 bases unmatched. Germline V gives CDR1 LNHDA, CDR2 SQIVND (reference sequence). CDR3 sequence reads: CASKGRGEQFF. The CDR3 DNA reads TGTGCCAGTAAAGGGAGGGGCGAGCAGTTCTTC. The entire variable domain, with the rest obtained from reference TRBV19 and TRBJ2-1, is as follows: DGGITQSPKYLFRKEGQNVTLSCEQNLNHDAMYWYRQDPGQGLRLIYYSQIVNDFQKGDIAEGYSVSREKKESFPLTVTSAQKNPTAFYLCASKGRGEQFFGPGTRLTVL.

CDR3: CATAFGVHSYEQYF. CDR3 DNA: TGTGCCACCGCGTTCGGAGTGCATTCCTACGAGCAGTACTTC. The genes are TRBV28 and TRBJ2-7; no firm D call. The CDR3 loop spans 14 amino acids. Trimming took off 10 bases at V and 1 base at J, with 17 bases between the two ends. The germline CDR1 and CDR2 sequences are MDHEN and SYDVKM.

Points on this clonotype: This sequence may be a read error, since a much larger clone differs from it by one base. The chain uses TRBV11-2 and TRBJ2-2; D is perhaps TRBD1 (5 bases). The length of the CDR3 is 15 residues. Germline values: CDR1 SGHAT, CDR2 FQNNGV. V lost 3 bases and J 3 bases, leaving 11 bases between the germline ends. The CDR3 DNA is TGTGCCAGCAGCTTCGGCAGGGCGGACACCGGGGAGCTGTTTTTT. Amino acid sequence: CASSFGRADTGELFF.